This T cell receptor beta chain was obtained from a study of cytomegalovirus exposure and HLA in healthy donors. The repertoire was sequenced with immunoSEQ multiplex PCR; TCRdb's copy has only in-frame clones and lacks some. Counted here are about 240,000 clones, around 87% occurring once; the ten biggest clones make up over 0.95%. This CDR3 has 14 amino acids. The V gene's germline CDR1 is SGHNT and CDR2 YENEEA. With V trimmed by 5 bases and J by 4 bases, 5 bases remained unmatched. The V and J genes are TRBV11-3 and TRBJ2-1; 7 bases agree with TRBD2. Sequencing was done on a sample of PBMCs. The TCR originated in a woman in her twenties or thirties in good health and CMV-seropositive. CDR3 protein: CASSLTGGYNEQFF. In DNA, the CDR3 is TGTGCCAGCAGCCTGACGGGGGGATACAATGAGCAGTTCTTC.